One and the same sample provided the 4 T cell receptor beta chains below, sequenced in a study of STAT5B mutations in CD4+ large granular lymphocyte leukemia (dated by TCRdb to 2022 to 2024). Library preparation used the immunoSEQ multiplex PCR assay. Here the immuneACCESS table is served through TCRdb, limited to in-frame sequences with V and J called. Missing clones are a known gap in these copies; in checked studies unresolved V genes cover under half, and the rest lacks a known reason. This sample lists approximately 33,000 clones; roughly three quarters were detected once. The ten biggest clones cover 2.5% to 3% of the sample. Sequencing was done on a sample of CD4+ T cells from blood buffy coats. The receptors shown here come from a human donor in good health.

The DNA for the CDR3 is TGTGCCAGCAGTTATCAGAACCTGAACACTGAAGCTTTCTTT. This encodes CASSYQNLNTEAFF. This chain joins TRBV6-5 and TRBJ1-1; D is uncertain. The germline CDR1 and CDR2 sequences are MNHEY and SVGAGI. This CDR3 spans 14 amino acids. Trimming stripped 3 bases from V and 0 bases from J, with 8 bases between.

CDR3 DNA: TGCGCCAGCAGCCAAGATTCCGGTCTTACCCAGTACTTC. It translates to CASSQDSGLTQYF. The chain has TRBV4-3 and TRBJ2-5; D gene ambiguous. Germline V gene lookup returns CDR1 LGHNA and CDR2 YSLEER. The CDR3 covers 13 residues. V shed 0 bases and J shed 8 bases, with 10 bases lying between them.

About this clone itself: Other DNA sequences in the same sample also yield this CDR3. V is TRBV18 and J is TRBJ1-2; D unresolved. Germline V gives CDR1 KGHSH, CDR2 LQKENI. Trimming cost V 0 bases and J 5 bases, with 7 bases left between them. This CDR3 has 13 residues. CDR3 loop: CASSPPGGYGYTF. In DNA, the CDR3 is TGTGCCAGCTCACCACCGGGCGGGTATGGCTACACCTTC.

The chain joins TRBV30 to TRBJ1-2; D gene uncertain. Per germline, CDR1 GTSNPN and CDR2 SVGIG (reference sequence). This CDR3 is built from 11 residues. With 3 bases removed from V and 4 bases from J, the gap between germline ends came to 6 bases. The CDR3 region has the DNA TGTGCCTGGAGGGAGACCTATGGCTACACCTTC. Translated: CAWRETYGYTF.